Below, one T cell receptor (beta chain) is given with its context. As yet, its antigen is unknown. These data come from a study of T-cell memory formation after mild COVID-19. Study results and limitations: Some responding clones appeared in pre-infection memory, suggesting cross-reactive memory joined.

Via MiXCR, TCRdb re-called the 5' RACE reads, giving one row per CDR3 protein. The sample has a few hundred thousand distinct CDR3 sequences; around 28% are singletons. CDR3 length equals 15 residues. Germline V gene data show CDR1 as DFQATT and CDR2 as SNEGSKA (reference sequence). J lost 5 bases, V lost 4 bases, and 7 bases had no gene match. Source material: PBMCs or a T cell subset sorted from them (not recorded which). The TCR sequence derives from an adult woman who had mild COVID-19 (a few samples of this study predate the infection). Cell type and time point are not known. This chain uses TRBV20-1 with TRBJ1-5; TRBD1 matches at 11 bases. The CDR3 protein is CSATRTGGRDQPQHF. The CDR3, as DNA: TGCAGTGCTACCCGGACAGGGGGCCGGGATCAGCCCCAGCATTTT.